The 26 T cell receptor beta chains given below trace back to one sample, sequenced in a study of blood T cells in healthy people across ages. For the second PCR, which ran for roughly 6 to 12 cycles, a sample-barcoded 5' primer and a J-beta primer mix were used. TCRdb re-called the 5' RACE reads through MiXCR, storing one row per CDR3 protein. The table records fewer than 800,000 distinct CDR3 sequences, 20% to 25% of them present only once. The data were also submitted as part of a second study, on T cells of mothers and their children.

Source material: blood. The receptor source for this set is a boy between 5 and 17 years old in good health.

The chain has TRBV12-3 or TRBV12-4 and TRBJ2-3; TRBD1 aligns across 8 bases. The trim removed 4 bases at V and 4 bases at J, leaving 7 bases unmatched. This CDR3 comprises 15 residues. DNA of the CDR3: TGTGCCAGCAGTTGGGGCAGGGGGCTCGCAGATACGCAGTATTTT. This sequence encodes CASSWGRGLADTQYF.

The genes are TRBV20-1 and TRBJ2-5; maybe TRBD1 (6 bases). Trimming removed 5 bases at V and 4 bases at J, with 14 bases between. This CDR3 is built from 13 residues. Per the germline V gene, CDR1 is DFQATT and CDR2 is SNEGSKA (reference sequence). The DNA for the CDR3 is TGCAGTGCTGCGCTTTACAGGGTAGAGACCCAGTACTTC. It translates to CSAALYRVETQYF.

This clonotype was detected only a few times. V and J are TRBV4-2 and TRBJ2-7; possibly TRBD1 for D (6 bases). The CDR3 runs to 14 residues. Trimming stripped 2 bases from V and 1 base from J, with 9 bases between. Germline CDR1 and CDR2: LGHNA and YNFKEQ. As DNA, the CDR3 is TGTGCCAGCAGCCAAACGGGACATTCCTACGAGCAGTACTTC. Amino acid sequence: CASSQTGHSYEQYF.

This clonotype was counted once. V gene TRBV6-6 combines with J gene TRBJ2-7, with 9 bases identical to TRBD2. The CDR3 has 14 residues. With V trimmed by 2 bases and J by 2 bases, 1 base remained unmatched. CDR1 is MNHNY, CDR2 SVGAGI, per germline (reference sequence). The chain's CDR3 is CASSYPSGTYEQYF. DNA for the CDR3: TGTGCCAGCAGTTACCCTAGCGGGACCTACGAGCAGTACTTC.

The rearrangement joins TRBV29-1 to TRBJ2-1, with D possibly matching TRBD2 (6 bases). The CDR3 has 16 amino acids. V lost 5 bases and J lost 0, with 17 bases in between. Per germline, CDR1 SQVTM and CDR2 ANQGSEA. CDR3 nucleotide sequence: TGCAGCGTTCCTGGACTACCCCTCAGCTCCTACAATGAGCAGTTCTTC. This translates into CSVPGLPLSSYNEQFF.

This clonotype showed up just a few times. The chain joins TRBV5-1 to TRBJ2-2; TRBD1 is a possible D gene (6 bases). Germline V gene lookup returns CDR1 SGHRS and CDR2 YFSETQ. Trimming shortened V by 1 base and J by 2 bases, and 15 bases separated the two germline ends. This CDR3 has 17 amino acids. The CDR3 bases are TGCGCCAGCAGCTTGCTACAGGGTAGTCGAAACACCGGGGAGCTGTTTTTT. It translates to CASSLLQGSRNTGELFF.

The chain has TRBV7-9 and TRBJ2-7; perhaps TRBD1 as D (5 bases). The J call is in doubt because the DNA end fits TRBJ2-1 better. The CDR3 totals 14 residues. Germline loops: CDR1 SEHNR, CDR2 FQNEAQ (reference sequence). The CDR3 spells CASSFRTGQGEQFF. For the CDR3, the DNA is TGTGCCAGCAGCTTTCGAACAGGTCAGGGTGAGCAGTTCTTC.

This clonotype was picked up a small number of times. The junction and the germline gene differ at one end; a read error may be behind it. The CDR3 DNA is TGCGCCGGCAGCCCTTCAAGACAGAGCTCTGGAAACACCATATATTTT. Its translation is CAGSPSRQSSGNTIYF. The chain couples TRBV5-1 to TRBJ1-3, with TRBD1 as a possible D gene (5 bases). The CDR3 has 16 amino acids. Germline values: CDR1 SGHRS, CDR2 YFSETQ.

The V call is TRBV29-1, the J call TRBJ1-1; D may be TRBD1 (6 bases). Germline V CDR1 and CDR2: SQVTM, ANQGSEA. V lost 1 base, J lost 1 base, and 13 bases lay in between. The CDR3 length is 15 residues. The CDR3, as DNA: TGCAGCGTTGAAGCTGCCGGGACACAGAACACTGAAGCTTTCTTT. This gives the protein CSVEAAGTQNTEAFF.

This clonotype has just a few counts. V and J are TRBV4-3 and TRBJ1-1; TRBD1 might be the D (6 bases). Germline loops: CDR1 LGHNA, CDR2 YSLEER. This CDR3 comprises 14 residues. Between the trimmed V and J ends, which lost 2 bases and 4 bases, there was a span of 11 bases. The CDR3 nucleotides read TGCGCCAGCAGCCAACTACAGGGTTCCACTGAAGCTTTCTTT. Translation gives CASSQLQGSTEAFF.

In its sample, this clonotype was seen a few times. The chain joins TRBV25-1 to TRBJ2-1; D is unclear. Trimming shortened V by 7 bases and J by 0 bases, and 13 bases separated the two germline ends. The CDR3 runs to 15 residues. CDR1 MGHDK and CDR2 SYGVNS come from the germline V gene. The CDR3 loop is CASTPRSGSYNEQFF. In DNA form, the CDR3 reads TGTGCCAGCACCCCCCGATCAGGCTCCTACAATGAGCAGTTCTTC.

CDR3: CSARDRRDWNTEAFF. The CDR3 bases are TGCAGTGCTAGAGATCGCAGGGATTGGAACACTGAAGCTTTCTTT. This chain uses TRBV20-1 with TRBJ1-1, with a possible D match to TRBD1 (5 bases). Trimming took 0 bases from V and 1 from J, leaving 12 bases between them. This CDR3 comprises 15 residues. Germline-derived CDR1 and CDR2 are DFQATT and SNEGSKA (reference sequence).

The table lists this clonotype with a few counts. This CDR3 is CASMKGAEGANVLTF. In DNA, the CDR3 is TGTGCCAGTATGAAGGGAGCAGAAGGGGCCAACGTCCTGACTTTC. The chain has TRBV19 and TRBJ2-6, with D possibly TRBD2 on 5 matching bases. Germline values: CDR1 LNHDA, CDR2 SQIVND (reference sequence). CDR3 length: 15 amino acids. V gave up 7 bases and J gave up 4 bases, with 14 bases separating them.

The rearrangement joins TRBV6-2 or TRBV6-3 to TRBJ1-1; TRBD1 is a possible D gene (6 bases). This CDR3 spans 15 amino acids. CDR1 MNHEY and CDR2 SVGEGT come from the germline V gene. The V gene lost 4 bases and the J gene lost 11 bases, with 23 bases spanning the gap. The DNA for the CDR3 is TGTGCCAGCAGTTCCTTCGAGCCGGGACAACTAGGGGCTTTCTTT. Protein product: CASSSFEPGQLGAFF.

This clonotype was found a few times. It is likely a read error, because the conserved phenylalanine at the end of the CDR3 is missing. The chain has TRBV25-1 and TRBJ2-4, with TRBD2 identical over 10 bases. Per the germline V gene, CDR1 is MGHDK and CDR2 is SYGVNS. After removal of 6 bases from V and 7 bases from J, the junction contained 6 bases not matched to a gene. The CDR3 totals 14 residues. CDR3 sequence reads: CASRTSGTINIQYL. Written as DNA, the CDR3 is TGTGCCAGCAGAACTAGCGGGACGATTAACATTCAGTACCTC.

The gene calls are TRBV6-5 and TRBJ2-3; D unclear. Per germline, CDR1 MNHEY and CDR2 SVGAGI. The CDR3 contains 14 residues. The V end lost 2 bases, the J end lost 2 bases, and 8 bases lay between the germline ends. CDR3 DNA: TGTGCCAGCAGTTACAGGGCCCCCACAGATACGCAGTATTTT. Translated, it gives CASSYRAPTDTQYF.

The chain links TRBV2 to TRBJ2-1, with TRBD2 matching 8 bases. The J segment lost 0 bases and the V segment lost 7 bases, leaving 8 bases of the junction unmatched. The germline V gene has CDR1 SNHLY and CDR2 FYNNEI. This CDR3 is 16 amino acids long. CDR3 in DNA: TGTGCCAGCACTGCGGGAGGTCCCGTCTCCTACAATGAGCAGTTCTTC. It is translated as CASTAGGPVSYNEQFF.

V usage is TRBV29-1 and J usage is TRBJ2-7; D is ambiguous. The length of the CDR3 is 12 residues. Germline values: CDR1 SQVTM, CDR2 ANQGSEA. Trimming shortened V by 4 bases and J by 7 bases, and 14 bases separated the two germline ends. The CDR3 region is CSVGYQADEQYF. Here the CDR3 DNA reads TGCAGCGTTGGGTATCAGGCAGATGAGCAGTACTTC.

As regards this clonotype: A much more abundant neighbour one base away suggests this may be a read error. The chain carries TRBV21-1 and TRBJ2-4; TRBD1, the table's D call, lacks a check against the DNA. TRBV21-1 is a pseudogene. The CDR3 spans 15 residues. CDR3 DNA sequence: TGTGCCAGCGGCAAAGCGGACCCGGGGGACAACATTCAGTACTTC. Amino acids: CASGKADPGDNIQYF.

This clonotype came up a few times. V gene TRBV7-6 combines with J gene TRBJ1-1; D unresolved. The CDR3 is made up of 15 amino acids. Trimming removed 1 base from V and 3 bases from J, with 12 bases in between. The V gene's germline CDR1 is SGHVS and CDR2 FNYEAQ. CDR3 sequence reads: CASSLGGVGDTEAFF. CDR3 DNA sequence: TGTGCCAGCAGCTTAGGAGGAGTCGGTGACACTGAAGCTTTCTTT.

The V gene is TRBV13, the J gene TRBJ2-1, with 7 bases matching TRBD2. The CDR3 has 15 residues. The V and J ends lost 5 bases and 10 bases, in that order; junction bases with no gene match: 14. Germline V gene sequence: CDR1 PRHDT, CDR2 FYEKMQ (reference sequence). As DNA, the CDR3 is TGTGCCAGCAGCCCGACGGAGGCGGGAGTGTCCGAGCAGTTCTTC. Its protein product is CASSPTEAGVSEQFF.

The V call is TRBV29-1, the J call TRBJ2-7; D remains unclear. The germline V and J ends were trimmed by 0 bases and 6 bases, with 15 bases remaining between them. This CDR3 has 14 amino acids. The V gene's germline CDR1 is SQVTM and CDR2 ANQGSEA. The chain's CDR3 is CSVEDSKVDSEQYF. DNA of the CDR3: TGCAGCGTTGAAGACAGTAAGGTCGACTCCGAGCAGTACTTC.

The chain employs TRBV20-1 and TRBJ2-1; the D gene is possibly TRBD2 (6 bases). Looked up from germline, CDR1 is DFQATT and CDR2 is SNEGSKA (reference sequence). The CDR3 spans 16 residues. Deletions cut 1 base from V and 4 bases from J, with 17 bases between. This chain's CDR3 is CSARVDRRDWYNEQFF. The CDR3 DNA reads as TGCAGTGCTAGAGTTGATCGGCGGGATTGGTACAATGAGCAGTTCTTC.

The chain carries TRBV4-2 and TRBJ2-5; possible D gene TRBD2, 7 bases. Germline CDR1 LGHNA, CDR2 YNFKEQ. Trimming took off 0 bases at V and 2 bases at J, with 13 bases between the two ends. The CDR3 consists of 16 residues. Here the CDR3 DNA reads TGTGCCAGCAGCCAAGAGGGAGGGGGGGCTCAAGAGACCCAGTACTTC. It codes for CASSQEGGGAQETQYF.

The chain joins TRBV27 to TRBJ2-2; unclear D gene. Germline V gives CDR1 MNHEY, CDR2 SMNVEV (reference sequence). CDR3 length: 15 amino acids. Deletions cut 4 bases from V and 6 bases from J, with 15 bases between. CDR3 in amino acids: CASSWLSGIAGELFF. The CDR3 DNA sequence: TGTGCCAGCAGTTGGCTTTCTGGGATTGCCGGGGAGCTGTTTTTT.

This clonotype came up a few times. The rearrangement links TRBV20-1 to TRBJ2-7, with 8 bases aligning to TRBD2. The CDR3 extends over 18 amino acids. V trimming: 0 bases; J trimming: 0 bases; junction bases outside the gene matches: 13. The germline gives CDR1 DFQATT, CDR2 SNEGSKA (reference sequence). CDR3: CSARDERSGGALSYEQYF. CDR3 coding DNA: TGCAGTGCTAGAGATGAGCGGAGCGGGGGAGCCCTCTCCTACGAGCAGTACTTC.